The 7 T cell receptor beta chains given below trace back to one sample, sequenced in a study of blood T cells in healthy people across ages. It was with a sample-barcoded 5' primer and a J-beta primer mix that a second PCR of about 7 to 12 cycles was run. In TCRdb, the 5' RACE reads were re-called with MiXCR into one record per CDR3 protein. The repertoire holds just under 550,000 distinct CDR3 sequences, with less than 25% as singletons. Separately, the same data were catalogued under a study of T cells of mothers and their children.

The specimen sequenced was blood. The receptors shown here come from a boy aged 5 to 17 in good health.

This clonotype was found a few times. The chain carries TRBV7-9 and TRBJ2-5; D gene ambiguous. V gave up 5 bases and J gave up 5 bases, with 27 bases separating them. Germline V gene sequence: CDR1 SEHNR, CDR2 FQNEAQ (reference sequence). This CDR3 contains 18 residues. CDR3 nucleotides: TGTGCCAGCAGCCCCGGAACTTCACATGAACCTACGACGGAGACCCAGTACTTC. It translates to CASSPGTSHEPTTETQYF.

This clonotype was counted only a few times. The chain recombines TRBV7-3 with TRBJ2-1; possibly TRBD1 for D (5 bases). The CDR3 extends over 14 amino acids. Germline V CDR1 and CDR2: SGHTA, FQGTGA. Between the trimmed V and J ends, which lost 1 base and 6 bases, there was a span of 10 bases. CDR3 sequence (DNA): TGTGCCAGCAGCTTAAAGGCAGGGCGCAATGAGCAGTTCTTC. Protein sequence: CASSLKAGRNEQFF.

The J gene is TRBJ2-5, the V gene TRBV3-1; D is unclear. V was pared by 7 bases and J by 1 base, with 22 bases between. CDR1 is LGHDT, CDR2 YNNKEL, per germline (reference sequence). The CDR3 totals 17 residues. The CDR3, as DNA: TGTGCCAGCACCTCATGGGGATTAAACCGGGCCCAAGAGACCCAGTACTTC. Translating it yields CASTSWGLNRAQETQYF.

The chain employs TRBV11-2 and TRBJ2-5, with 10 bases identical to TRBD1. Judging by the DNA end, TRBJ2-1 fits better; the J call may be wrong. The CDR3 totals 17 residues. Germline V CDR1 and CDR2: SGHAT, FQNNGV. The CDR3 here is CASSTLTGGRSGNEQFF. DNA of the CDR3: TGTGCCAGCAGCACCCTGACAGGGGGCAGGTCTGGCAATGAGCAGTTCTTC.

The table lists this clonotype with a few counts. V gene TRBV28 combines with J gene TRBJ1-5; 10 bases map to TRBD1. There are 18 residues in the CDR3. Germline CDR1 is MDHEN and CDR2 is SYDVKM. V shed 2 bases, J shed 0 bases, and the junction held 7 bases outside the gene matches. DNA for the CDR3: TGTGCCAGCAGTTTACGGGACAGGGGATATAATAGCAATCAGCCCCAGCATTTT. Translating it yields CASSLRDRGYNSNQPQHF.

This clonotype is a singleton in its sample. J is TRBJ2-3 and V is TRBV24-1; D is uncertain. V was clipped by 1 base and J by 3 bases, with 10 bases between them. Germline V gives CDR1 KGHDR, CDR2 SFDVKD. This CDR3 contains 15 residues. DNA for the CDR3: TGTGCCACCAGTGATTTACCGAGTCCGACAGATACGCAGTATTTT. Its protein product is CATSDLPSPTDTQYF.

There are a few counts of this clonotype. The chain is built from TRBV18 and TRBJ1-6; no clear D. This CDR3 spans 16 amino acids. Germline V gives CDR1 KGHSH, CDR2 LQKENI. V gave up 1 base and J gave up 0 bases, with 7 bases separating them. The CDR3 here is CASSPQSSSYNSPLHF. DNA for the CDR3: TGTGCCAGCTCACCACAAAGCAGCTCCTATAATTCACCCCTCCACTTT. Drawing the rest from reference TRBV18 and TRBJ1-6, the complete variable domain is NAGVMQNPRHLVRRRGQEARLRCSPMKGHSHVYWYRQLPEEGLKFMVYLQKENIIDESGMPKERFSAEFPKEGPSILRIQQVVRGDSAAYFCASSPQSSSYNSPLHFGNGTRLTVT.